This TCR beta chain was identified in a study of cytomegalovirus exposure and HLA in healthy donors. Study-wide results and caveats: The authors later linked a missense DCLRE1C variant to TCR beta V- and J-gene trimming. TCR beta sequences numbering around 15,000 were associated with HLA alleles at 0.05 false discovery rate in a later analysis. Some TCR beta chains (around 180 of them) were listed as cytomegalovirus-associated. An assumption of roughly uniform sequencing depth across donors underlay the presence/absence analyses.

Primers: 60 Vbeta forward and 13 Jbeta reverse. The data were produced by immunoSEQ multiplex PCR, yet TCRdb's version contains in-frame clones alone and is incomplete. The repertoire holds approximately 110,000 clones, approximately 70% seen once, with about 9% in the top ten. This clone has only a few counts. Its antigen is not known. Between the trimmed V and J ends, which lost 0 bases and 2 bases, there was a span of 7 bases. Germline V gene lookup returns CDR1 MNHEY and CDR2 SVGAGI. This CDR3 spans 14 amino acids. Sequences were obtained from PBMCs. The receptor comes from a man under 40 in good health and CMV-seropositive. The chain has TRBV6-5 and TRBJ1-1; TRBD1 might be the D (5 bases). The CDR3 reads CASSYSQANTEAFF. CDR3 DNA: TGTGCCAGCAGTTACTCACAGGCAAACACTGAAGCTTTCTTT.